The following is a TCR beta chain sequence with its context. Original data processing: Reference gene primer amplification gave nucleated cell count estimates. The repertoire was sequenced with immunoSEQ multiplex PCR; TCRdb's copy has only in-frame clones and lacks some. The V and J calls and the clone size are those of that table, but D and trimming were determined from the DNA. The table includes nearly 90,000 clones, roughly 88% detected once. These data come from a study of blood T cell repertoires in COVID-19. Overall study context: Samples of COVID-19 (acute and convalescent) were obtained from the United States, Italy and Spain. Sources were T cells, B-cell-depleted T cells, or PBMCs; the material itself was cDNA or gDNA.

This CDR3 has 15 residues. V is TRBV21-1 and J is TRBJ1-2; whether TRBD1, the table's D call, matches the DNA was not checked. TRBV21-1 is given as a pseudogene. This TCR was sampled from a man older than 75 with acute or convalescent COVID-19. What was sequenced was peripheral blood. CDR3 in amino acids: CASKGGTADWDGYTF. Written as DNA, the CDR3 is TGTGCCAGCAAAGGGGGGACAGCGGATTGGGATGGCTACACCTTC.